The 8 T cell receptor beta chains given below trace back to one sample, sequenced in a study of T cell responses to AZD1222 COVID-19 vaccine. TCRdb's copy holds only in-frame clones and misses some; the assay was immunoSEQ multiplex PCR. The data show over 90,000 clones, roughly 88% seen once. Sequenced here: peripheral blood, sampled on day 0 of AZD1222 vaccination. The source of these receptors is an adult in good health.

The chain has TRBV12-3 or TRBV12-4 and TRBJ1-2; no clear D gene. The V end lost 3 bases, the J end lost 8 bases, and 13 bases lay between the germline ends. The CDR3 is 13 residues long. CDR3 protein: CASSLSSAGGYTF. CDR3 DNA sequence: TGTGCCAGCAGTTTGTCCTCAGCCGGGGGCTACACCTTC.

The chain is built from TRBV19 and TRBJ1-6; 8 nucleotides align to TRBD1. V shed 8 bases, J shed 13 bases, and the junction held 10 bases outside the gene matches. Germline-derived CDR1 and CDR2 are LNHDA and SQIVND (reference sequence). This CDR3 is built from 13 residues. As DNA, the CDR3 is TGTGCCAGTTCGGACAGGGAGGGGAATCCCCTCCACTTT. Protein sequence: CASSDREGNPLHF.

The chain combines TRBV6-5 with TRBJ2-7; TRBD2 matches 11 bases. The CDR3 extends over 15 amino acids. From germline, CDR1 is MNHEY and CDR2 SVGAGI. V lost 4 bases to trimming and J lost 3 bases; unmatched junction nucleotides: 5. CDR3 residues: CASSLSSGGFYEQYF. As DNA, the CDR3 is TGTGCCAGCAGTTTGTCTAGCGGGGGGTTCTACGAGCAGTACTTC.

This rearrangement joins TRBV29-1 to TRBJ1-1; TRBD1 is a possible D gene (5 bases). V dropped 4 bases and J dropped 3 bases, with 9 bases sitting between them. The CDR3 spans 12 residues. Germline V gives CDR1 SQVTM, CDR2 ANQGSEA. CDR3 bases: TGCAGCGTTGTTTCGGGGGACACTGAAGCTTTCTTT. Amino acid sequence: CSVVSGDTEAFF.

This rearrangement joins TRBV7-8 to TRBJ2-1; 10 bases match TRBD2. The V gene's germline CDR1 is SGHVS and CDR2 FQNEAQ. The CDR3 consists of 17 residues. J lost 8 bases, V lost 3 bases, and 13 bases had no gene match. In DNA, the CDR3 is TGTGCCAGCAGCTTTGCTAGCGGGGGCCCCCCGCATGATGAGCAGTTCTTC. This sequence encodes CASSFASGGPPHDEQFF.

The rearrangement joins TRBV7-9 to TRBJ1-2; D gene ambiguous. The CDR3 runs 14 residues. Trimming took off 5 bases at V and 2 bases at J, with 12 bases between the two ends. Germline CDR1 and CDR2: SEHNR and FQNEAQ (reference sequence). CDR3 DNA sequence: TGTGCCAGCAGCCCGGGAAACCTAAACTATGGCTACACCTTC. As protein: CASSPGNLNYGYTF.

The V gene is TRBV4-3, the J gene TRBJ2-4; D is ambiguous. This CDR3 is 14 amino acids long. Trimming cost V 0 bases and J 8 bases, with 11 bases left between them. CDR1 is LGHNA, CDR2 YSLEER, per germline. The CDR3 sequence is CASSQDGPKDIQYF. The CDR3 coding sequence is TGCGCCAGCAGCCAAGACGGCCCCAAGGACATTCAGTACTTC.

This clone was detected only a few times. The junction departs from the called germline gene at one end, perhaps through a read error. The chain has TRBV18 and TRBJ1-1, with D maybe TRBD1 (5 bases). The CDR3 spans 12 residues. Germline V lookup: CDR1 KGHSH, CDR2 LQKENI. In DNA, the CDR3 is TGTGCCAGCTCACCGGACGACAGCCTACTTCGCTTT. Translated: CASSPDDSLLRF.